The T cell receptor (beta chain) under discussion was sequenced for a study of blood T cell repertoires in COVID-19. Study context: The study drew acute and convalescent COVID-19 samples from the United States, Italy and Spain.

In the authors' workflow: Quantification of nucleated cells was approximated via reference gene primer amplification. Repertoires were generated with immunoSEQ multiplex PCR, while TCRdb's copy carries only in-frame clones and drops some. Clonal size and the V and J genes are those of that table, whereas D and trimming came from the DNA. The data show some 51,000 clones, approximately 90% seen once. Germline assignment: CDR1 SGHNT and CDR2 YYREEE (reference sequence). Trimming at V came to 0 bases and at J to 5 bases, leaving 6 bases not matched to a gene. This CDR3 is built from 15 residues. The chain links TRBV5-4 to TRBJ2-5, with 8 nucleotides matching TRBD2. This receptor was taken from a middle-aged man with acute or convalescent COVID-19. Sequencing was carried out using peripheral blood. The CDR3 DNA reads TGTGCCAGCAGCTTGGCGGGGGGGCCCTGGGAGACCCAGTACTTC. This sequence encodes CASSLAGGPWETQYF.